The TCR beta chain described here comes from a study of cytomegalovirus exposure and HLA in healthy donors. The study's findings and limits: Most TCR beta V segments were productive about 90% or about 30% of the time in an earlier analysis. One cluster of highly shared sequence variants probably arose as a sequencing artifact.

60 Vbeta and 13 Jbeta primers were used in PCR. Generated by immunoSEQ multiplex PCR, the TCRdb table keeps only in-frame clones and is missing some. The sample includes more than 50,000 clones. Comments on this clone: The target antigen is unknown.

With 3 bases clipped from V and 4 bases from J, the junction kept 4 bases outside the gene matches. The germline gives CDR1 WSHSY, CDR2 SAAADI. The CDR3 is made up of 14 amino acids. The chain uses TRBV10-2 and TRBJ2-7; 9 positions match TRBD1. The sequence was collected from a man younger than 35 in good health and CMV-seropositive. The sequenced material came from PBMCs. The CDR3 spells CASSDSGQGYEQYF. The CDR3, as DNA: TGCGCCAGCAGTGATTCGGGACAGGGTTACGAGCAGTACTTC.